The clone carrying this TCR beta chain was observed a handful of times. Via CD45RO/CCR7/CD25/CD127/CD95/CD27, cells of the CD4+ naive, central memory, regulatory and stem cell-like memory subsets were sorted. These data originate in a study of beta chain features in type 1 diabetes. At the level of the study: Over all samples combined, about 100,000,000 sorted cells were examined.

Every bit of the isolated RNA underwent reverse transcription, so sequencing read expressed TCRB transcripts. TCRdb's copy holds only in-frame clones and misses some; the assay was immunoSEQ multiplex PCR. The sample consists of 150,000 or so clones, 9.2% of them appearing once. The germline V gene encodes CDR1 MNHNY and CDR2 SVGAGI (reference sequence). Between the trimmed V and J ends, which lost 6 bases and 2 bases, there was a span of 8 bases. The length of the CDR3 is 14 residues. The receptor's source is a man younger than 35 in good health. The chain is built from TRBV6-6 and TRBJ2-6; D not resolved. Sequenced: central memory CD4+ T cells from blood. DNA of the CDR3: TGTGCCAGCAGCCAAATAGCTGGGGCCAACGTCCTGACTTTC. Encoded protein: CASSQIAGANVLTF.